The next 26 T cell receptor beta chains were all read from a single sample in a study of shared clonotypes between healthy human individuals. Assay: immunoSEQ multiplex PCR; the TCRdb copy retains only in-frame clones and omits some. The sample consists of a few million clones, more than 80% of them appearing once. Sequenced sample: naive CD4+ T cells from PBMCs. Indicated subset: CD45RA+ positively selected. These receptor sequences come from a man younger than 35 in good health. Some clones in this sample may be carry-over from other donors' samples.

The V and J genes are TRBV7-6 and TRBJ1-3; no definite D call. Germline V gene lookup returns CDR1 SGHVS and CDR2 FNYEAQ. V was cut by 4 bases and J by 1 base, with 14 bases left in between. There are 16 residues in the CDR3. The CDR3 is CASSSGGGGSGNTIYF. Written as DNA, the CDR3 is TGTGCCAGCAGCTCGGGCGGCGGAGGGTCTGGAAACACCATATATTTT. Full variable domain (remainder filled in from reference TRBV7-6 and TRBJ1-3): GAGVSQSPRYKVTKRGQDVALRCDPISGHVSLYWYRQALGQGPEFLTYFNYEAQQDKSGLPNDRFSAERPEGSISTLTIQRTEQRDSAMYRCASSSGGGGSGNTIYFGEGSWLTVV.

The V gene is TRBV7-8, the J gene TRBJ2-7; no definite D call. V shed 1 base and J shed 2 bases, with 9 bases lying between them. CDR1 SGHVS and CDR2 FQNEAQ come from the germline V gene. The CDR3 totals 14 residues. The CDR3 nucleotides are TGTGCCAGCAGCTTAGAGGTCATGACCTACGAGCAGTACTTC. This codes for CASSLEVMTYEQYF.

The chain has TRBV4-1 and TRBJ2-5; the D gene is possibly TRBD1 (5 bases). V lost 3 bases to trimming and J lost 1 base, with 12 bases between them. Germline lookup yields CDR1 MGHRA and CDR2 YSYEKL. The CDR3 spans 15 residues. This CDR3 reads CASSQLLGLQETQYF. CDR3 DNA sequence: TGCGCCAGCAGCCAGCTTTTGGGGCTCCAAGAGACCCAGTACTTC.

The rearrangement uses TRBV6-5 and TRBJ2-5, with 9 bases matching TRBD1. Trimming at V came to 4 bases and at J to 0 bases, leaving 0 bases not matched to a gene. Looked up from germline, CDR1 is MNHEY and CDR2 is SVGAGI. The CDR3 extends over 14 amino acids. CDR3 in amino acids: CASSWDRDQETQYF. CDR3 nucleotides: TGTGCCAGCAGTTGGGACAGGGACCAAGAGACCCAGTACTTC.

This clone was recorded only once. This rearrangement joins TRBV28 to TRBJ2-7, with unresolved D. CDR1 MDHEN and CDR2 SYDVKM come from the germline V gene. The CDR3 is 16 residues long. Between the trimmed V and J ends, which lost 6 bases and 2 bases, there was a span of 20 bases. The CDR3 region is CASRRVGPPTPYEQYF. The CDR3 region has the DNA TGTGCCAGCAGGCGAGTCGGGCCTCCTACCCCCTACGAGCAGTACTTC.

The chain has TRBV29-1 and TRBJ2-3; 7 bases are a match to TRBD1. V was clipped by 7 bases and J by 5 bases; unmatched bases: 12. The CDR3 is made up of 14 amino acids. Germline CDR1 is SQVTM and CDR2 is ANQGSEA. CDR3 nucleotide sequence: TGCAGCGCGAACCGGGACAGAGGAGGAGATACGCAGTATTTT. It yields the protein CSANRDRGGDTQYF.

The rearrangement joins TRBV6-5 to TRBJ2-2; TRBD2 might be the D (6 bases). V gave up 0 bases and J gave up 4 bases, with 6 bases separating them. CDR1 and CDR2 (germline): MNHEY, SVGAGI. The CDR3 is 14 amino acids. CDR3 bases: TGTGCCAGCAGTTACTCGGGGGGCACCGGGGAGCTGTTTTTT. This translates into CASSYSGGTGELFF.

The count of this clone is one. J is TRBJ1-2 and V is TRBV4-2; no clear D. V shed 4 bases and J shed 8 bases, with 20 bases lying between them. This CDR3 has 15 amino acids. Per germline, CDR1 LGHNA and CDR2 YNFKEQ. CDR3 residues: CASSPLENSPKGYTF. Written as DNA, the CDR3 is TGTGCCAGCAGCCCCCTGGAGAACAGTCCTAAAGGCTACACCTTC.

The chain has TRBV30 and TRBJ1-6, with 7 bases that match TRBD1. Trimming removed 0 bases from V and 7 bases from J; junction bases left unmatched: 3. The CDR3 spans 14 residues. Germline V CDR1 and CDR2: GTSNPN, SVGIG (reference sequence). CDR3 DNA: TGTGCCTGGAGTGTTGGGACAGCGAATTCACCCCTCCACTTT. It translates to CAWSVGTANSPLHF. The full variable domain, with the rest looked up from reference TRBV30 and TRBJ1-6, is SQTIHQWPATLVQPVGSPLSLECTVEGTSNPNLYWYRQAAGRGLQLLFYSVGIGQISSEVPQNLSASRPQDRQFILSSKKLLLSDSGFYLCAWSVGTANSPLHFGNGTRLTVT.

The chain uses TRBV7-8 and TRBJ2-1; D remains unclear. There are 14 residues in the CDR3. CDR1 and CDR2 from the germline V gene are SGHVS and FQNEAQ. V lost 1 base to trimming and J lost 6 bases, with 10 bases between them. CDR3 region: CASSLGSPVNEQFF. The CDR3 nucleotides read TGTGCCAGCAGCTTAGGATCCCCGGTCAATGAGCAGTTCTTC.

This chain uses TRBV18 with TRBJ1-1; D is ambiguous. Deletions cut 8 bases from V and 1 base from J, with 17 bases between. Germline lookup yields CDR1 KGHSH and CDR2 LQKENI. CDR3 length equals 15 residues. CDR3: CASTPQQSPNTEAFF. CDR3 nucleotide sequence: TGTGCCAGCACCCCTCAACAATCGCCGAACACTGAAGCTTTCTTT.

As regards this clone: Other DNA sequences in the sample encode the same CDR3. The V call is TRBV2, the J call TRBJ2-3; no clear D gene. Germline V CDR1 and CDR2: SNHLY, FYNNEI. Trimming took off 4 bases at V and 0 bases at J, with 5 bases between the two ends. The CDR3 totals 13 residues. Here the CDR3 DNA reads TGTGCCAGCAGTGTCGAAAGCACAGATACGCAGTATTTT. Translated, it gives CASSVESTDTQYF. Full variable domain (remainder filled in from reference TRBV2 and TRBJ2-3): EPEVTQTPSHQVTQMGQEVILRCVPISNHLYFYWYRQILGQKVEFLVSFYNNEISEKSEIFDDQFSVERPDGSNFTLKIRSTKLEDSAMYFCASSVESTDTQYFGPGTRLTVL.

The chain joins TRBV19 to TRBJ2-4; TRBD1 is a possible D gene (6 bases). The germline V gene has CDR1 LNHDA and CDR2 SQIVND (reference sequence). The V end was cut by 4 bases, the J end by 6 bases, with 10 bases between. The CDR3 is 13 residues long. CDR3: CASSNTGPNIQYF. The CDR3 nucleotides are TGTGCCAGTAGTAACACAGGGCCAAACATTCAGTACTTC.

This clone was detected only once. This rearrangement joins TRBV9 to TRBJ2-7; D gene ambiguous. The ends were cut back, 4 bases at V and 0 bases at J, with 17 bases in the middle. CDR3 length: 16 residues. CDR1 is SGDLS, CDR2 YYNGEE, per germline. The CDR3: CASSPRPDSSSYEQYF. CDR3 coding DNA: TGTGCCAGCAGCCCCAGGCCGGATTCCAGCTCCTACGAGCAGTACTTC.

V usage is TRBV28 and J usage is TRBJ1-1, with D possibly being TRBD1 (6 bases). Germline CDR1 reads MDHEN; CDR2 reads SYDVKM. CDR3 size: 16 residues. Trimming cost V 4 bases and J 3 bases, with 18 bases left between them. This chain's CDR3 is CASSYYPGAGDTEAFF. The CDR3 DNA reads as TGTGCCAGCAGTTATTATCCAGGGGCGGGGGACACTGAAGCTTTCTTT.

The chain employs TRBV7-3 and TRBJ2-2; TRBD1 matches at 7 bases. The CDR3 runs 17 residues. The germline CDR1 and CDR2 sequences are SGHTA and FQGTGA. V gave up 0 bases and J gave up 0 bases; unmatched junction bases: 4. The CDR3 DNA reads as TGTGCCAGCAGCTTAACAGGGGGCAGGTCGAACACCGGGGAGCTGTTTTTT. This codes for CASSLTGGRSNTGELFF.

This rearrangement joins TRBV30 to TRBJ2-7, with 10 bases aligning to TRBD2. Germline CDR1 and CDR2: GTSNPN and SVGIG (reference sequence). The CDR3 totals 14 residues. V lost 0 bases, J lost 2 bases, and 1 base stayed unmatched. The CDR3 region is CAWSVTSGAYEQYF. In nucleotides, the CDR3 is TGTGCCTGGAGTGTAACTAGCGGGGCCTACGAGCAGTACTTC. Full variable domain (rest looked up from reference TRBV30 and TRBJ2-7): SQTIHQWPATLVQPVGSPLSLECTVEGTSNPNLYWYRQAAGRGLQLLFYSVGIGQISSEVPQNLSASRPQDRQFILSSKKLLLSDSGFYLCAWSVTSGAYEQYFGPGTRLTVT.

This rearrangement joins TRBV7-2 to TRBJ2-5, with 7 bases matching TRBD2. After removal of 6 bases from V and 0 bases from J, the junction contained 4 bases not matched to a gene. Per the germline V gene, CDR1 is SGHTA and CDR2 is FQGNSA. The CDR3 covers 14 residues. CDR3 protein: CASREGLDQETQYF. The CDR3 DNA reads as TGTGCCAGCAGAGAAGGACTAGACCAAGAGACCCAGTACTTC.

The chain carries TRBV6-5 and TRBJ2-4, with 8 nucleotides matching TRBD1. There are 15 residues in the CDR3. CDR1 and CDR2 from the germline V gene are MNHEY and SVGAGI. V lost 5 bases to trimming and J lost 0 bases; unmatched junction nucleotides: 3. This CDR3 reads CASSGQGLAKNIQYF. The CDR3 DNA follows: TGTGCCAGCAGTGGACAGGGCCTAGCCAAAAACATTCAGTACTTC.

The chain carries TRBV18 and TRBJ1-5; 7 bases agree with TRBD1. Germline lookup yields CDR1 KGHSH and CDR2 LQKENI. The CDR3 runs 16 residues. The V segment lost 4 bases and the J segment 4 bases; nucleotides outside the gene matches: 10. The CDR3 here is CASSRTAGGGNQPQHF. CDR3 sequence (DNA): TGTGCCAGCTCACGGACCGCAGGGGGAGGGAATCAGCCCCAGCATTTT. The full variable domain, with the rest looked up from reference TRBV18 and TRBJ1-5, is NAGVMQNPRHLVRRRGQEARLRCSPMKGHSHVYWYRQLPEEGLKFMVYLQKENIIDESGMPKERFSAEFPKEGPSILRIQQVVRGDSAAYFCASSRTAGGGNQPQHFGDGTRLSIL.

J is TRBJ2-1 and V is TRBV28, with D perhaps matching TRBD1 (5 bases). The CDR3 covers 15 residues. V gave up 1 base and J gave up 7 bases, with 14 bases separating them. Germline-derived CDR1 and CDR2 are MDHEN and SYDVKM. CDR3 coding DNA: TGTGCCAGCAGTTTATCGTCCAGGGATGGAAATGAGCAGTTCTTC. Translated, it gives CASSLSSRDGNEQFF.

The chain combines TRBV5-4 with TRBJ2-7; the D gene is possibly TRBD1 (6 bases). Germline lookup yields CDR1 SGHNT and CDR2 YYREEE (reference sequence). Deletions cut 4 bases from V and 4 bases from J, with 18 bases between. This CDR3 spans 15 amino acids. The CDR3 bases are TGTGCCAGCAGCCCTACAGGGCCTGGAGGATACGAGCAGTACTTC. It codes for CASSPTGPGGYEQYF.

The chain joins TRBV9 to TRBJ2-7; maybe TRBD1 (7 bases). The CDR3 loop spans 15 amino acids. From germline, CDR1 is SGDLS and CDR2 YYNGEE. Trimming shortened V by 5 bases and J by 3 bases, and 18 bases separated the two germline ends. The CDR3 DNA reads TGTGCCAGCAGTGCGGGACAGCCCACCCACTACGAGCAGTACTTC. Its protein is CASSAGQPTHYEQYF.

This chain links TRBV29-1 with TRBJ2-1, with D tentatively TRBD2 (6 bases). Germline values: CDR1 SQVTM, CDR2 ANQGSEA. Deletions cut 7 bases from V and 4 bases from J, with 14 bases between. This CDR3 contains 13 residues. For the CDR3, the DNA is TGCAGCGAACGTGGGGACTTATACAATGAGCAGTTCTTC. It is translated as CSERGDLYNEQFF.

The chain recombines TRBV5-1 with TRBJ2-2, with D possibly called TRBD1 or TRBD2 (6 bases each). Germline CDR1 reads SGHRS; CDR2 reads YFSETQ. The CDR3 length is 16 residues. Deletions cut 0 bases from V and 5 bases from J, with 14 bases between. The DNA for the CDR3 is TGCGCCAGCAGCTTGGCCGGGGGCGCAATGACCGGGGAGCTGTTTTTT. Its protein product is CASSLAGGAMTGELFF.

The V call is TRBV28, the J call TRBJ2-3; tentatively, D is TRBD1 (5 bases). The V gene's germline CDR1 is MDHEN and CDR2 SYDVKM. The V end was cut by 2 bases, the J end by 2 bases, with 11 bases between. The CDR3 has 15 amino acids. The CDR3 region is CASSLGAGPTDTQYF. The CDR3 DNA is TGTGCCAGCAGTTTAGGGGCAGGACCCACAGATACGCAGTATTTT.